This TCR beta chain was profiled in a study of blood T cell repertoires in COVID-19. Whole-study context: The study drew acute and convalescent COVID-19 samples from the United States, Italy and Spain.

Per the original methods: Amplification with reference gene primers provided the estimates of nucleated cell counts. Produced via immunoSEQ multiplex PCR; TCRdb's table is partial and in-frame only. V and J calls and clone size are as listed in that table; D and trimming were resolved from the DNA. The repertoire holds about 210,000 clones, with around nine tenths as singletons. This CDR3 has 14 residues. V gave up 2 bases and J gave up 4 bases, with 12 bases separating them. Germline-derived CDR1 and CDR2 are KGHSH and LQKENI. This TCR was sampled from a man in his forties or fifties with acute or convalescent COVID-19. The genes are TRBV18 and TRBJ2-7; perhaps TRBD2 as D (5 bases). The sample was peripheral blood. The CDR3 sequence: CASSPGEGRYEQYF. The CDR3, as DNA: TGTGCCAGCTCACCAGGTGAAGGGAGATACGAGCAGTACTTC.